This T cell receptor (beta chain) came from a study of T cell responses to AZD1222 COVID-19 vaccine. Overall study context: Second-dose intervals of approximately 4 or approximately 12 weeks were pooled.

Study-wide results and limits: Unmutated regions of variants are reportedly targeted by nearly half of spike-specific TCRs. Spike was spanned by vaccine-associated CD4 TCRs, with dominance at 160-218 and 743-854.

This clone was seen only once. Its antigen remains unknown. Repertoires were generated with immunoSEQ multiplex PCR, while TCRdb's copy carries only in-frame clones and drops some. The table has about 120,000 clones, about 90% seen once. Trimming cost V 5 bases and J 3 bases, with 13 bases left between them. Germline values: CDR1 LNHDA, CDR2 SQIVND (reference sequence). This CDR3 has 14 residues. The chain has TRBV19 and TRBJ1-1; D remains ambiguous. This clonotype was sampled from an adult in good health. Specimen: peripheral blood, collected on day 0 of AZD1222 vaccination. CDR3 amino acids: CASSPGFWDTEAFF. The CDR3 DNA follows: TGTGCCAGTAGTCCAGGTTTTTGGGACACTGAAGCTTTCTTT.